This passage covers 24 T cell receptor beta chains from one sample sequenced in a study of beta chain features in type 1 diabetes. Expressed TCRB transcripts were sequenced after all isolated RNA was converted to cDNA. The repertoire was sequenced with immunoSEQ multiplex PCR; TCRdb's copy has only in-frame clones and lacks some. The sample includes tens of thousands of clones, roughly three quarters of them seen just once. The sequencing sample was made of Tregs from blood. These receptors were taken from a woman between 35 and 50 years old in good health.

The chain combines TRBV4-2 with TRBJ2-5; possibly TRBD1 for D (5 bases). The CDR3 loop spans 15 amino acids. V was pared by 0 bases and J by 8 bases, with 16 bases between. Germline V lookup: CDR1 LGHNA, CDR2 YNFKEQ. CDR3: CASSQDGALFSTQYF. The CDR3 DNA follows: TGTGCCAGCAGCCAAGATGGGGCCTTGTTTAGTACCCAGTACTTC.

This clone was detected only a few times. This chain links TRBV7-2 with TRBJ1-5; the D is unclear. The germline CDR1 and CDR2 sequences are SGHTA and FQGNSA. V was clipped by 2 bases and J by 6 bases, with 8 bases between them. There are 13 residues in the CDR3. CDR3 amino acids: CASSLQRIQPQHF. CDR3 sequence (DNA): TGTGCCAGCAGCTTACAGCGGATTCAGCCCCAGCATTTT.

The chain joins TRBV6-6 to TRBJ1-2; 9 nucleotides align to TRBD1. The CDR3 totals 14 residues. CDR1 and CDR2 (germline): MNHNY, SVGAGI (reference sequence). Unmatched junction bases numbered 3, after V lost 3 bases and J lost 4 bases. The CDR3 spells CASSYSGQGYGYTF. CDR3 in DNA: TGTGCCAGCAGTTATTCGGGACAGGGCTATGGCTACACCTTC.

This chain uses TRBV25-1 with TRBJ2-1, with unresolved D. Per germline, CDR1 MGHDK and CDR2 SYGVNS. The germline V and J ends were trimmed by 2 bases and 1 base, with 3 bases remaining between them. The CDR3 runs to 13 residues. Written as DNA, the CDR3 is TGTGCCAGCAGTGAACCTTCCTACAATGAGCAGTTCTTC. This gives the protein CASSEPSYNEQFF.

V usage is TRBV5-4 and J usage is TRBJ2-7; D is ambiguous. The CDR3 consists of 15 residues. The germline gives CDR1 SGHNT, CDR2 YYREEE (reference sequence). Trimming pared 0 bases from V and 0 bases from J, leaving 10 bases between. CDR3 nucleotide sequence: TGTGCCAGCAGCTTGGGCCTAGATCCCTCCTACGAGCAGTACTTC. Translated: CASSLGLDPSYEQYF.

The chain recombines TRBV29-1 with TRBJ2-7, with TRBD1 identical over 8 bases. The CDR3 sequence is 13 residues long. The germline V gene has CDR1 SQVTM and CDR2 ANQGSEA. Trimming at V came to 6 bases and at J to 6 bases, leaving 10 bases not matched to a gene. CDR3 DNA: TGCAGCGTGACAATCGGACAGGGTGGCGAGCAGTACTTC. Translation: CSVTIGQGGEQYF.

The chain combines TRBV19 with TRBJ1-1, with TRBD1 identical over 8 bases. Germline V CDR1 and CDR2: LNHDA, SQIVND (reference sequence). The CDR3 totals 14 residues. V lost 8 bases and J lost 2; bases outside the gene matches: 7. CDR3 nucleotide sequence: TGTGCCAGTTACTCAGACAGGGGAAACACTGAAGCTTTCTTT. Translated: CASYSDRGNTEAFF.

The rearrangement links TRBV29-1 to TRBJ1-2, with a tentative D call TRBD1 (6 bases). Germline V gene sequence: CDR1 SQVTM, CDR2 ANQGSEA. Trimming stripped 4 bases from V and 4 bases from J, with 19 bases between. The CDR3 covers 15 residues. CDR3 amino acids: CSVGDKGTAVYGYTF. DNA for the CDR3: TGCAGCGTTGGGGACAAGGGAACGGCTGTCTATGGCTACACCTTC.

This clone was observed once. The gene calls are TRBV7-9 and TRBJ2-1; D might be TRBD1 (5 bases). CDR3 length equals 14 residues. CDR1 SEHNR and CDR2 FQNEAQ come from the germline V gene (reference sequence). V was cut by 5 bases and J by 6 bases, with 14 bases left in between. The CDR3 nucleotides read TGTGCCAGCAGCCGAGTAGGGGTTAGCAATGAGCAGTTCTTC. Protein sequence: CASSRVGVSNEQFF.

This sequence joins TRBV5-6 and TRBJ2-7; 9 bases line up with TRBD1. CDR1 and CDR2 from the germline V gene are SGHDT and YYEEEE. J gave up 1 base and V 0 bases, and 2 bases lay outside the gene matches. The CDR3 is 15 amino acids. CDR3 region: CASSLVGTGSYEQYF. As DNA, the CDR3 is TGTGCCAGCAGCTTGGTGGGGACAGGGTCCTACGAGCAGTACTTC.

The gene calls are TRBV7-9 and TRBJ1-5; TRBD1 is a possible D gene (5 bases). Per the germline V gene, CDR1 is SEHNR and CDR2 is FQNEAQ (reference sequence). V was cut by 3 bases and J by 9 bases, with 6 bases left in between. This CDR3 comprises 11 residues. This CDR3 is CASSLGGPQHF. The CDR3 bases are TGTGCCAGCAGCTTGGGGGGGCCCCAGCATTTT.

The chain has TRBV7-2 and TRBJ2-1; 10 bases are a match to TRBD2. The CDR3 consists of 19 residues. Germline assignment: CDR1 SGHTA and CDR2 FQGNSA. V dropped 1 base and J dropped 1; count of bases not matched to a gene: 10. The CDR3 bases are TGTGCCAGCAGCTTAGTACCAGCGGGGGGGGTTTTGTCCTACAATGAGCAGTTCTTC. Its translation is CASSLVPAGGVLSYNEQFF.

In DNA, the CDR3 is TGCGCCAGCAGCTTGGCCCTAGCAGCGTACGAGCAGTACTTC. Translating gives CASSLALAAYEQYF. V usage is TRBV5-1 and J usage is TRBJ2-7; the D gene is possibly TRBD2 (5 bases). V was clipped by 0 bases and J by 4 bases, with 11 bases between them. This CDR3 has 14 residues. Germline loops: CDR1 SGHRS, CDR2 YFSETQ.

The chain is built from TRBV5-6 and TRBJ2-3; D gene uncertain. The CDR3 covers 13 residues. Trimming cost V 4 bases and J 7 bases, with 13 bases left between them. Per germline, CDR1 SGHDT and CDR2 YYEEEE. The CDR3 nucleotides are TGTGCCAGCAGCCCACTAAATGGGTATACGCAGTATTTT. Translation: CASSPLNGYTQYF.

This clone has only a few counts. The chain links TRBV6-6 to TRBJ2-3; 7 nucleotides match TRBD2. Germline V gene sequence: CDR1 MNHNY, CDR2 SVGAGI (reference sequence). The CDR3 sequence is 13 residues long. V lost 5 bases to trimming and J lost 1 base; unmatched junction nucleotides: 0. The CDR3 reads CASSGLGTDTQYF. CDR3 nucleotides: TGTGCCAGCAGTGGACTAGGCACAGATACGCAGTATTTT.

The chain is built from TRBV6-6 and TRBJ2-6; TRBD1 matches 7 bases. Germline V gives CDR1 MNHNY, CDR2 SVGAGI (reference sequence). The CDR3 contains 16 residues. The V and J ends lost 6 bases and 3 bases, in that order; junction bases with no gene match: 8. The CDR3, as DNA: TGTGCCAGCAGGGATACAGGGGTGGATGGGGCCAACGTCCTGACTTTC. Translating gives CASRDTGVDGANVLTF.

The chain is built from TRBV5-1 and TRBJ1-6, with D hard to call. V lost 4 bases and J 7 bases, leaving 15 bases between the germline ends. Germline V gives CDR1 SGHRS, CDR2 YFSETQ. This CDR3 is built from 15 residues. The CDR3 is CASSPGVGGNSPLHF. The CDR3, as DNA: TGCGCCAGCAGCCCCGGGGTAGGAGGAAATTCACCCCTCCACTTT.

The chain couples TRBV4-3 to TRBJ1-2; 7 nucleotides align to TRBD1. Per the germline V gene, CDR1 is LGHNA and CDR2 is YSLEER. The CDR3 is 16 residues long. The trim removed 2 bases at V and 3 bases at J, leaving 9 bases unmatched. In nucleotides, the CDR3 is TGCGCCAGCAGCCAATATCGGACAGGTTATGACTATGGCTACACCTTC. Translation: CASSQYRTGYDYGYTF.

The gene calls are TRBV7-8 and TRBJ2-2, with 10 bases fitting TRBD2. Trimming removed 5 bases from V and 7 bases from J; junction bases left unmatched: 16. CDR1 and CDR2 from the germline V gene are SGHVS and FQNEAQ. The length of the CDR3 is 18 residues. CDR3 in amino acids: CASSLIPPGLARIGELFF. CDR3 bases: TGTGCCAGCAGCCTTATTCCGCCGGGACTAGCGAGAATCGGGGAGCTGTTTTTT. Together with reference TRBV7-8 and TRBJ2-2, the CDR3 gives the full variable domain: GAGVSQSPRYKVAKRGQDVALRCDPISGHVSLFWYQQALGQGPEFLTYFQNEAQLDKSGLPSDRFFAERPEGSVSTLKIQRTQQEDSAVYLCASSLIPPGLARIGELFFGEGSRLTVL.

This chain joins TRBV2 and TRBJ2-5; 10 bases are shared with TRBD2. This CDR3 is built from 15 residues. With 6 bases clipped from V and 7 bases from J, the junction kept 11 bases outside the gene matches. The germline V gene encodes CDR1 SNHLY and CDR2 FYNNEI. The CDR3: CASRLAGASDGTQYF. For the CDR3, the DNA is TGTGCCAGCAGGCTAGCGGGGGCCTCGGATGGGACCCAGTACTTC. The variable domain in full, with the rest retrieved from reference TRBV2 and TRBJ2-5, is EPEVTQTPSHQVTQMGQEVILRCVPISNHLYFYWYRQILGQKVEFLVSFYNNEISEKSEIFDDQFSVERPDGSNFTLKIRSTKLEDSAMYFCASRLAGASDGTQYFGPGTRLLVL.

The chain joins TRBV13 to TRBJ1-1; 9 bases align to TRBD1. CDR1 is PRHDT and CDR2 is FYEKMQ in the germline V gene (reference sequence). This CDR3 comprises 16 residues. V shed 3 bases, J shed 1 base, and the junction held 6 bases outside the gene matches. DNA of the CDR3: TGTGCCAGCAGCTTGGATACGGGACAGGGGAACACTGAAGCTTTCTTT. Protein product: CASSLDTGQGNTEAFF.

This chain uses TRBV6-5 with TRBJ2-3; TRBD2 matches 8 bases. The CDR3 contains 14 residues. Trimming at V came to 6 bases and at J to 4 bases, leaving 6 bases not matched to a gene. Germline V gene lookup returns CDR1 MNHEY and CDR2 SVGAGI. CDR3 protein: CASRGAGAADTQYF. The DNA for the CDR3 is TGTGCCAGCAGGGGAGCGGGGGCGGCAGATACGCAGTATTTT.

V is TRBV23-1 and J is TRBJ1-1, with 8 nucleotides matching TRBD1. TRBV23-1 is designated an ORF whose function remains uncertain. This CDR3 is 17 amino acids long. V gave up 3 bases and J gave up 1 base; unmatched junction bases: 10. CDR3 DNA sequence: TGCGCCAGCAGTCAGACGGGACGACAGGGGTGGAACACTGAAGCTTTCTTT. Encoded protein: CASSQTGRQGWNTEAFF.

The V gene is TRBV10-3, the J gene TRBJ2-3; possibly TRBD2 for D (7 bases). The length of the CDR3 is 13 residues. V dropped 7 bases and J dropped 7 bases, with 15 bases sitting between them. In germline, CDR1 is ENHRY, CDR2 SYGVKD. The CDR3 here is CAIMRGGDNTQYF. As DNA, the CDR3 is TGTGCCATCATGAGGGGGGGGGATAATACGCAGTATTTT.